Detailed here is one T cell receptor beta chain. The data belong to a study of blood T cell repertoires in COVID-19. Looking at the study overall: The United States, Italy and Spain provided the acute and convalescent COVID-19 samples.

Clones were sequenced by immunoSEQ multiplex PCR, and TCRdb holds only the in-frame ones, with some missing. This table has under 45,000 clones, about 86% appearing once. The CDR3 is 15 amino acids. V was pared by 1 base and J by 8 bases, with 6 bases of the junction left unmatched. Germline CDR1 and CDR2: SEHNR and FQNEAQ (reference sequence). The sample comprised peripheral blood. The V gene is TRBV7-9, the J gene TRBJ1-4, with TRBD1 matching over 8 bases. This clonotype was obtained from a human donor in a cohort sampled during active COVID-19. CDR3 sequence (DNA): TGTGCCAGCAGCTTAGAAGGACAGGGACGGGAAAAACTGTTTTTT. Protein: CASSLEGQGREKLFF. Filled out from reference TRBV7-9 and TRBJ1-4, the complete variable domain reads DTGVSQNPRHKITKRGQNVTFRCDPISEHNRLYWYRQTLGQGPEFLTYFQNEAQLEKSRLLSDRFSAERPKGSFSTLEIQRTEQGDSAMYLCASSLEGQGREKLFFGSGTQLSVL.